The TCR beta chain under discussion was sequenced for a study of CD8 T cells in ankylosing spondylitis. Study outcomes and limitations: The authors reported significant enrichment of disease-linked clones in matched ankylosing spondylitis synovial fluid. Disease-linked clones, CD8+, were relatively rare in peripheral blood. Blood from ankylosing spondylitis patients appeared to carry a characteristic roughly 8-variant TCR beta motif. Reactive arthritis synovial fluid and blood were previously reported to contain some motif variants.

TCRdb ran MiXCR on the 5' RACE reads and lists one entry per CDR3 protein. Here the sample spans 150,000 to 200,000 distinct CDR3 sequences, about 17% being singletons. On this clonotype: Its specificity is not known.

Germline CDR1 and CDR2: MNHEY and SVGAGI. V lost 0 bases to trimming and J lost 5 bases, with 23 bases between them. There are 19 residues in the CDR3. This chain uses TRBV6-5 with TRBJ2-1; maybe TRBD2 (5 bases). The sequencing input was blood, either unsorted or a sorted T cell fraction (not recorded which). This TCR was sampled from a male donor with ankylosing spondylitis or in good health (not recorded which). The CDR3 loop reads CASSYSPFPLASKNNEQFF. The CDR3 nucleotides read TGTGCCAGCAGTTACTCCCCATTCCCTCTAGCATCGAAAAACAATGAGCAGTTCTTC.